Below are 21 T cell receptor beta chains sequenced from a single sample in a study of blood T cells in healthy people across ages (dated by TCRdb to about 2015). The receptor library was made with 5' RACE. A second PCR of roughly 7 to 11 cycles was run with a J-beta primer mix and a sample-barcoded 5' primer. The public reads were reanalyzed by TCRdb: fastp trimming at Q25, MiXCR alignment, in-frame beta chains only. Each entry merges the rows of one CDR3 protein and shows their most common DNA and genes. Here the sample has 1,800,000 or so distinct CDR3 sequences; 39% occur a single time. The biggest ten clones account for more than 20% of the sample. Sample: blood. The source of these receptors is a human donor in good health.

This clonotype was recorded a few times. This chain connects TRBV20-1 to TRBJ1-2; D is possibly TRBD1 (6 bases). V was shortened by 2 bases and J by 4 bases, with 11 bases between the two germline ends. Germline CDR1 and CDR2: DFQATT and SNEGSKA (reference sequence). The CDR3 extends over 13 amino acids. CDR3 in amino acids: CSARRTALYGYTF. CDR3 nucleotide sequence: TGCAGTGCTAGACGGACAGCACTCTATGGCTACACCTTC.

The chain links TRBV20-1 to TRBJ2-7; 10 bases line up with TRBD1. CDR1 is DFQATT, CDR2 SNEGSKA, per germline (reference sequence). This CDR3 is 13 amino acids long. The V segment lost 6 bases and the J segment 4 bases; nucleotides outside the gene matches: 6. In DNA, the CDR3 is TGCAGTGCCTTTGGACAGGGGGGGTACGAGCAGTACTTC. This gives the protein CSAFGQGGYEQYF.

In DNA form, the CDR3 reads TGTGCCAGCAGCCCCGGATGGGGGCGGGGGCGCACAGATACGCAGTATTTT. Translated: CASSPGWGRGRTDTQYF. This chain uses TRBV7-2 with TRBJ2-3; D is perhaps TRBD2 (7 bases). The CDR3 extends over 17 amino acids. V was clipped by 5 bases and J by 1 base, with 19 bases between them. CDR1 is SGHTA and CDR2 is FQGNSA in the germline V gene.

This rearrangement joins TRBV6-2 or TRBV6-3 to TRBJ2-5; TRBD2 might be the D (6 bases). Trimming shortened V by 0 bases and J by 2 bases, and 13 bases separated the two germline ends. The CDR3 is made up of 16 amino acids. CDR1 is MNHEY and CDR2 is SVGEGT in the germline V gene. This CDR3 is CASSYSGLSSQETQYF. CDR3 in DNA: TGTGCCAGCAGTTACTCCGGACTATCCAGTCAAGAGACCCAGTACTTC.

This clonotype was seen only a few times. The chain combines TRBV6-5 with TRBJ2-1; TRBD2 agrees at 8 bases. The CDR3 length is 20 residues. Germline V gives CDR1 MNHEY, CDR2 SVGAGI. The trim removed 0 bases at V and 0 bases at J, leaving 13 bases unmatched. The CDR3 loop reads CASSYSKRGGTPSSYNEQFF. The CDR3, as DNA: TGTGCCAGCAGTTACTCGAAACGGGGGGGGACTCCTTCCTCCTACAATGAGCAGTTCTTC.

This clonotype has only a few counts. The genes are TRBV12-3 or TRBV12-4 and TRBJ2-6; 7 bases are a match to TRBD1. The V segment lost 7 bases and the J segment 2 bases; nucleotides outside the gene matches: 14. The CDR3 loop spans 18 amino acids. The CDR3 here is CASTREGQLFAGANVLTF. The CDR3 DNA sequence: TGTGCCAGCACCCGTGAGGGACAGTTGTTCGCTGGGGCCAACGTCCTGACTTTC.

This clonotype was seen a few times. V usage is TRBV4-2 and J usage is TRBJ2-2; 10 bases fit TRBD1. Germline V gives CDR1 LGHNA, CDR2 YNFKEQ. Germline trimming cut 0 bases from V and 3 bases from J; bases unmatched to any gene: 4. The CDR3 covers 17 residues. The CDR3 reads CASSQDGTGVDTGELFF. CDR3 DNA sequence: TGTGCCAGCAGCCAAGATGGGACAGGGGTTGACACCGGGGAGCTGTTTTTT.

This rearrangement joins TRBV27 to TRBJ2-3; D is unresolved. The germline V gene encodes CDR1 MNHEY and CDR2 SMNVEV (reference sequence). The CDR3 length is 13 residues. The V end was cut by 6 bases, the J end by 2 bases, with 9 bases between. The CDR3 region has the DNA TGTGCCAGCAGAGGACCGATCACAGATACGCAGTATTTT. The encoded protein is CASRGPITDTQYF.

The V gene is TRBV5-1, the J gene TRBJ2-1; D remains unclear. This CDR3 region has 14 residues. Trimming shortened V by 2 bases and J by 6 bases, and 12 bases separated the two germline ends. The V gene's germline CDR1 is SGHRS and CDR2 YFSETQ. CDR3 sequence: CASSFTGGRNEQFF. CDR3 bases: TGCGCCAGCAGCTTTACCGGCGGCCGCAATGAGCAGTTCTTC.

This clonotype was counted ten times or more. V and J are TRBV29-1 and TRBJ2-7; 8 bases map to TRBD1. Germline CDR1 is SQVTM and CDR2 is ANQGSEA. J lost 6 bases, V lost 4 bases, and 8 bases had no gene match. The length of the CDR3 is 13 residues. CDR3 bases: TGCAGCGTTGGATCCAGGGGGCTCGGCGAGCAGTACTTC. Its protein product is CSVGSRGLGEQYF.

The rearrangement links TRBV29-1 to TRBJ2-7; D perhaps matches TRBD1 (6 bases). The ends were cut back, 8 bases at V and 2 bases at J, with 16 bases in the middle. Germline CDR1 reads SQVTM; CDR2 reads ANQGSEA. The CDR3 loop spans 13 amino acids. The CDR3 DNA sequence: TGCAGCTATACAGGGTTGCTGACCTACGAGCAGTACTTC. Translation: CSYTGLLTYEQYF.

This clonotype has only a few counts. This may be a read error: a much more frequent sequence differs by one nucleotide. The CDR3 DNA reads TGTGCCAGCAGTCCAGAGGGCGGGGAGTGCAATGAGCAGTTCTTC. Its protein is CASSPEGGECNEQFF. The chain uses TRBV12-3 or TRBV12-4 and TRBJ2-1; D possibly corresponds to TRBD2 (6 bases). The CDR3 covers 15 residues. Trimming stripped 5 bases from V and 6 bases from J, with 17 bases between.

This rearrangement joins TRBV18 to TRBJ2-2; no clear D gene. Germline V CDR1 and CDR2: KGHSH, LQKENI. Trimming pared 6 bases from V and 16 bases from J, leaving 15 bases between. The CDR3 spans 11 residues. The CDR3 spells CASSVREAPFF. Written as DNA, the CDR3 is TGTGCCAGCTCCGTCCGCGAGGCCCCGTTTTTT.

This clonotype turned up a few times. The rearrangement joins TRBV3-1 to TRBJ2-1; TRBD2 is a possible D gene (6 bases). The CDR3 length is 13 residues. V lost 1 base and J 7 bases, leaving 8 bases between the germline ends. Germline CDR1 LGHDT, CDR2 YNNKEL (reference sequence). Written as DNA, the CDR3 is TGTGCCAGCAGCCAAGTAGCGGAAAATGAGCAGTTCTTC. This encodes CASSQVAENEQFF.

This clonotype was observed a few times. The V and J genes are TRBV5-5 and TRBJ1-5, with a weak D call TRBD1 (6 bases). V lost 0 bases to trimming and J lost 5 bases, with 9 bases between them. CDR3 length: 14 amino acids. Germline assignment: CDR1 SGHKS and CDR2 YYEKEE (reference sequence). CDR3 bases: TGTGCCAGCAGCTTGGGACAGGCTCATCAGCCCCAGCATTTT. Translating gives CASSLGQAHQPQHF. Filled out from reference TRBV5-5 and TRBJ1-5, the complete variable domain reads DAGVTQSPTHLIKTRGQQVTLRCSPISGHKSVSWYQQVLGQGPQFIFQYYEKEERGRGNFPDRFSARQFPNYSSELNVNALLLGDSALYLCASSLGQAHQPQHFGDGTRLSIL.

V and J are TRBV27 and TRBJ2-5; D ambiguous. The end of the DNA is better explained by TRBJ2-7, so the J call may be wrong. From germline, CDR1 is MNHEY and CDR2 SMNVEV (reference sequence). CDR3 length equals 13 residues. In nucleotides, the CDR3 is TGTGCCAGCAGTTTTGGTGGGGAAGCCGAGCAGTACTTC. Its translation: CASSFGGEAEQYF.

The chain is built from TRBV12-3 or TRBV12-4 and TRBJ1-5; 8 nucleotides line up with TRBD1. Germline trimming cut 5 bases from V and 2 bases from J; bases unmatched to any gene: 5. The CDR3 is 15 amino acids. The CDR3 reads CASSIGQGRNQPQHF. CDR3 nucleotides: TGTGCCAGCAGTATCGGACAGGGTCGCAATCAGCCCCAGCATTTT.

This clonotype was counted only a few times. The CDR3 bases are TGTGCCACCAGCAGATTGCGGGGAAGCATTCAGTACTTC. Translating it yields CATSRLRGSIQYF. This sequence joins TRBV15 and TRBJ2-4; D may be TRBD2 (6 bases). V lost 2 bases to trimming and J lost 9 bases, with 11 bases between them. Germline lookup yields CDR1 LNHNV and CDR2 YYDKDF (reference sequence). CDR3 length equals 13 residues.

This clonotype showed up just a few times. The chain carries TRBV12-3 or TRBV12-4 and TRBJ2-7, with D possibly being TRBD1 (6 bases). This CDR3 has 13 amino acids. Trimming took off 8 bases at V and 2 bases at J, with 13 bases between the two ends. The CDR3 bases are TGTGCCAGCTATGGGGGCCCTACCTACGAGCAGTACTTC. Translation: CASYGGPTYEQYF.

This chain links TRBV6-2 or TRBV6-3 with TRBJ2-5; 8 bases are shared with TRBD2. With V trimmed by 8 bases and J by 4 bases, 12 bases remained unmatched. There are 15 residues in the CDR3. CDR1 is MNHEY, CDR2 SVGEGT, per germline. The CDR3 sequence: CASGPGLARSETQYF. CDR3 DNA: TGTGCCAGCGGTCCCGGACTAGCCAGGTCAGAGACCCAGTACTTC.

This clonotype turned up a few times. The CDR3 here is CASSYTGGGRDYGYTF. The DNA of the CDR3 is TGTGCCAGCAGCTATACAGGAGGGGGCAGGGACTATGGCTACACCTTC. This chain links TRBV7-2 with TRBJ1-2, with TRBD1 matching over 7 bases. This CDR3 region has 16 residues. V trimming: 4 bases; J trimming: 3 bases; junction bases outside the gene matches: 11. Germline CDR1 is SGHTA and CDR2 is FQGNSA.